This TCR beta chain comes out of a study of cytomegalovirus exposure and HLA in healthy donors. Remarks on this clone: Its antigen is still unknown.

Trimming stripped 6 bases from V and 2 bases from J, with 16 bases between. The CDR3 consists of 15 residues. Germline CDR1 MDHEN, CDR2 SYDVKM. Vbeta (60) and Jbeta (13) primers were used in the PCR. Generated by immunoSEQ multiplex PCR, the TCRdb table keeps only in-frame clones and is missing some. The profile shows fewer than 200,000 clones, approximately 71% of them singletons. Broader study findings: With later analysis, a missense DCLRE1C variant became linked to TCR beta V- and J-gene trimming. A highly shared variant cluster was judged a likely technical artifact. The classifier reportedly diagnosed cytomegalovirus status with high specificity and sensitivity.

Sequenced material: PBMCs. This rearrangement joins TRBV28 to TRBJ1-1, with D hard to call. This clonotype originated in a man aged 50 or older in good health and CMV-seronegative. Here the CDR3 reads CASRPRRGINTEAFF. The CDR3 nucleotides are TGTGCCAGCAGACCCCGGCGGGGAATAAACACTGAAGCTTTCTTT.